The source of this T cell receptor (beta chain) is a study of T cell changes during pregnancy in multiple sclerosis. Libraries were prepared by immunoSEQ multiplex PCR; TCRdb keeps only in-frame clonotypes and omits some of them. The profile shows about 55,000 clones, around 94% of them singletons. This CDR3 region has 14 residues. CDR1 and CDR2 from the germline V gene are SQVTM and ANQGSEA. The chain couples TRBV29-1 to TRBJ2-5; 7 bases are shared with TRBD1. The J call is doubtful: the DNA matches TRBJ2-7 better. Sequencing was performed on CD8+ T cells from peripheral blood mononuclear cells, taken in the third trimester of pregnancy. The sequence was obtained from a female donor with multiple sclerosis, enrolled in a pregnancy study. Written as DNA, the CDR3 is TGCAGCGTTTTCGGGGACAGCAAAATGCACGAGCAGTACTTC. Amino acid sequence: CSVFGDSKMHEQYF.